This paragraph reports one T cell receptor beta chain. The data were obtained in a study of technical replicates of blood from a handful of donors. Sequenced by immunoSEQ multiplex PCR; TCRdb stores in-frame clones only, minus some. The data contain about 49,000 clones, 80% to 95% of them singletons. After removal of 6 bases from V and 7 bases from J, the junction contained 11 bases not matched to a gene. This CDR3 has 14 residues. The germline V gene has CDR1 PRHDT and CDR2 FYEKMQ (reference sequence). V and J are TRBV13 and TRBJ1-1; 7 nucleotides align to TRBD1. Sequencing was done on a sample of PBMCs. The source is a human donor in good health. Some clones in this sample may be carry-over from other donors' samples. The CDR3 nucleotides read TGTGCCAGCAGTTCCATCGGAGGGGGCGGTGAAGCTTTCTTT. Translation: CASSSIGGGGEAFF.